Listed here are 20 T cell receptor beta chains from one sample, sequenced in a study of T cell repertoires in cytomegalovirus infection (dated by TCRdb to the late 2010s). Instrument used: Illumina HiSeq 1500. TCRdb trimmed public reads at Q25 via fastp, called clones via MiXCR and kept in-frame beta chains. Duplicate CDR3 protein sequences are folded into a single record with the most common DNA and genes. This sample holds around 530,000 distinct CDR3 sequences; 26% were observed only once. The ten most abundant clones make up 13% of the sample. Sequenced material: PBMCs. Every receptor here comes from a human donor in good health (CMV status not recorded). Some clones in this sample may be carry-over from other donors' samples.

This rearrangement joins TRBV6-2 or TRBV6-3 to TRBJ2-1; 9 nucleotides line up with TRBD2. V trimming: 0 bases; J trimming: 0 bases; junction bases outside the gene matches: 3. Germline loops: CDR1 MNHEY, CDR2 SVGEGT. This CDR3 has 17 residues. CDR3 coding DNA: TGTGCCAGCAGTTACTCCATTAGCGGGAGCTCCTACAATGAGCAGTTCTTC. Amino acids: CASSYSISGSSYNEQFF.

Here the CDR3 reads CAFTGGNNSPLHF. CDR3 sequence (DNA): TGTGCCTTTACGGGCGGAAATAATTCACCCCTCCACTTT. The gene calls are TRBV30 and TRBJ1-6; no reliable D call. CDR3 length: 13 residues. Trimming cost V 7 bases and J 5 bases, with 12 bases left between them. Germline CDR1 and CDR2: GTSNPN and SVGIG (reference sequence).

This clonotype was seen a handful of times. This rearrangement joins TRBV29-1 to TRBJ2-7, with 9 bases identical to TRBD2. This CDR3 is built from 15 residues. The germline gives CDR1 SQVTM, CDR2 ANQGSEA. V dropped 6 bases and J dropped 6; count of bases not matched to a gene: 15. This chain's CDR3 is CSVSVVAGALGEQYV. The CDR3 DNA sequence: TGCAGCGTATCCGTGGTAGCGGGAGCCCTCGGCGAGCAGTACGTC.

This clonotype was counted between two and nine times. V is TRBV6-2 or TRBV6-3 and J is TRBJ2-1, with a tentative D call TRBD2 (6 bases). Trimming pared 0 bases from V and 4 bases from J, leaving 13 bases between. The CDR3 runs to 16 residues. CDR1 and CDR2 from the germline V gene are MNHEY and SVGEGT. CDR3 protein: CASSYSSGAPYNEQFF. The DNA of the CDR3 is TGTGCCAGCAGTTACTCTTCGGGAGCACCTTACAATGAGCAGTTCTTC.

This clonotype was seen a single time. The V gene is TRBV12-3 or TRBV12-4, the J gene TRBJ1-1; D is perhaps TRBD1 (6 bases). Trimming pared 5 bases from V and 5 bases from J, leaving 9 bases between. The CDR3 has 12 amino acids. CDR3 amino acids: CASSNRVTEAFF. In nucleotides, the CDR3 is TGTGCCAGCAGTAACAGGGTTACTGAAGCTTTCTTT.

This clonotype has ten or more counts. The rearrangement uses TRBV6-2 or TRBV6-3 and TRBJ1-1, with TRBD1 matching over 8 bases. The trim removed 7 bases at V and 0 bases at J, leaving 10 bases unmatched. Per the germline V gene, CDR1 is MNHEY and CDR2 is SVGEGT. This CDR3 has 16 residues. DNA of the CDR3: TGTGCCAGCATCGGTCGGACAGGGCTTCTGAACACTGAAGCTTTCTTT. Its translation: CASIGRTGLLNTEAFF.

The gene calls are TRBV20-1 and TRBJ1-1; a weak D match, TRBD1 (6 bases). Trimming removed 5 bases from V and 0 bases from J, with 16 bases in between. CDR3 length equals 15 residues. Germline lookup yields CDR1 DFQATT and CDR2 SNEGSKA (reference sequence). The chain's CDR3 is CSAGSGRGMNTEAFF. DNA of the CDR3: TGCAGTGCTGGCTCTGGGAGGGGGATGAACACTGAAGCTTTCTTT.

In this sample, this clonotype turned up a few times. The V and J genes are TRBV29-1 and TRBJ2-2; no firm D call. Germline lookup yields CDR1 SQVTM and CDR2 ANQGSEA. Between the trimmed V and J ends, which lost 6 bases and 3 bases, there was a span of 11 bases. This CDR3 region has 13 residues. CDR3 bases: TGCAGCGTAGCTAACATTGACACCGGGGAGCTGTTTTTT. Translation: CSVANIDTGELFF.

Comments on this clonotype: A much larger clone differs by one base, so this may be a read error. V gene TRBV7-2 combines with J gene TRBJ2-3; D gene unclear. Looked up from germline, CDR1 is SGHTA and CDR2 is FQGNSA. CDR3 length: 15 residues. The ends were cut back, 1 base at V and 2 bases at J, with 10 bases in the middle. Here the CDR3 reads CASSLVYRVTDTQYF. CDR3 bases: TGTGCCAGCAGCTTAGTCTATCGAGTCACAGATACGCAGTATTTT.

This clonotype was seen a handful of times. The rearrangement joins TRBV27 to TRBJ2-1; unclear D gene. Germline CDR1 MNHEY, CDR2 SMNVEV (reference sequence). The CDR3 is 15 residues long. V was trimmed by 4 bases and J by 3 bases, leaving 13 bases between them. DNA for the CDR3: TGTGCCAGCAGTTCTGGAACTTCGATCTACAATGAGCAGTTCTTC. This gives the protein CASSSGTSIYNEQFF.

This clonotype was counted between two and nine times. The rearrangement uses TRBV7-2 and TRBJ2-3, with D maybe TRBD2 (6 bases). CDR1 SGHTA and CDR2 FQGNSA come from the germline V gene. The CDR3 is made up of 12 amino acids. V gave up 3 bases and J gave up 10 bases, with 11 bases separating them. DNA for the CDR3: TGTGCCAGCAGCTTGAGCGGGCGGGCGCAGTATTTT. Translated, it gives CASSLSGRAQYF.

The chain is built from TRBV7-3 and TRBJ1-5; 8 positions match TRBD1. With 2 bases clipped from V and 5 bases from J, the junction kept 5 bases outside the gene matches. Germline V gene data show CDR1 as SGHTA and CDR2 as FQGTGA. The CDR3 loop spans 15 amino acids. CDR3 in DNA: TGTGCCAGCAGCTTAGGTGACAGGGGAGATCAGCCCCAGCATTTT. Its translation: CASSLGDRGDQPQHF. The entire variable domain, with the rest obtained from reference TRBV7-3 and TRBJ1-5, is as follows: GAGVSQTPSNKVTEKGKYVELRCDPISGHTALYWYRQSLGQGPEFLIYFQGTGAADDSGLPNDRFFAVRPEGSVSTLKIQRTERGDSAVYLCASSLGDRGDQPQHFGDGTRLSIL.

The table lists this clonotype with a few counts. The V gene is TRBV28, the J gene TRBJ1-4; 8 bases line up with TRBD1. V shed 6 bases, J shed 0 bases, and the junction held 6 bases outside the gene matches. Germline V lookup: CDR1 MDHEN, CDR2 SYDVKM. The CDR3 covers 16 residues. The CDR3 DNA sequence: TGTGCCAGCAGACAGGACAGGGTAGCAACTAATGAAAAACTGTTTTTT. It translates to CASRQDRVATNEKLFF.

The chain joins TRBV12-3 or TRBV12-4 to TRBJ1-5; D is perhaps TRBD1 (5 bases). Trimming took off 5 bases at V and 12 bases at J, with 14 bases between the two ends. This CDR3 has 12 residues. This chain's CDR3 is CASSRDQGGQHF. The CDR3 DNA reads as TGTGCCAGCAGTAGAGACCAGGGAGGCCAGCATTTT.

This clonotype was observed many times. The genes are TRBV7-6 and TRBJ1-3; weak D call: TRBD1 (5 bases). The V gene lost 5 bases and the J gene lost 4 bases, with 15 bases spanning the gap. This CDR3 is 15 amino acids long. Germline CDR1 reads SGHVS; CDR2 reads FNYEAQ. The CDR3: CASSLKGQGGNTIYF. In DNA form, the CDR3 reads TGTGCCAGCAGCCTTAAAGGGCAGGGAGGAAACACCATATATTTT.

The chain combines TRBV12-3 or TRBV12-4 with TRBJ2-7; 14 bases map to TRBD2. The length of the CDR3 is 14 residues. V shed 8 bases, J shed 8 bases, and the junction held 8 bases outside the gene matches. CDR3 protein: CASGPGLAGVKQYF. The CDR3 DNA reads as TGTGCCAGCGGACCGGGACTAGCGGGAGTCAAGCAGTACTTC.

The chain joins TRBV15 to TRBJ2-1; D might be TRBD2 (5 bases). The V gene lost 3 bases and the J gene lost 8 bases, with 14 bases spanning the gap. Germline assignment: CDR1 LNHNV and CDR2 YYDKDF (reference sequence). There are 14 residues in the CDR3. The CDR3 bases are TGTGCCACCAGCAGGAGTTCTAGCTTCGATGAGCAGTTCTTC. Encoded protein: CATSRSSSFDEQFF.

The V gene is TRBV5-5, the J gene TRBJ1-5; 8 nucleotides line up with TRBD1. Looked up from germline, CDR1 is SGHKS and CDR2 is YYEKEE (reference sequence). CDR3 length equals 16 residues. The V gene end was trimmed by 0 bases and the J gene end by 5 bases; junction bases not matched to a gene: 7. CDR3 loop: CASSLGDRGNYQPQHF. Here the CDR3 DNA reads TGTGCCAGCAGCTTGGGTGACAGGGGAAATTATCAGCCCCAGCATTTT.

V gene TRBV29-1 combines with J gene TRBJ1-1; D ambiguous. This CDR3 region has 12 residues. V was shortened by 6 bases and J by 1 base, with 9 bases between the two germline ends. The germline V gene has CDR1 SQVTM and CDR2 ANQGSEA. The CDR3: CSVLPTNTEAFF. Here the CDR3 DNA reads TGCAGCGTCCTACCTACGAACACTGAAGCTTTCTTT. Supplemented by reference TRBV29-1 and TRBJ1-1, the full variable domain reads SAVISQKPSRDICQRGTSLTIQCQVDSQVTMMFWYRQQPGQSLTLIATANQGSEATYESGFVIDKFPISRPNLTFSTLTVSNMSPEDSSIYLCSVLPTNTEAFFGQGTRLTVV.

As regards this clonotype: One end of the junction fails to match germline, which may point to a read error. V is TRBV20-1 and J is TRBJ2-1, with TRBD1 matching over 10 bases. CDR3 size: 13 residues. Germline V lookup: CDR1 DFQATT, CDR2 SNEGSKA (reference sequence). The DNA of the CDR3 is TGCAGTGCTAAGCGACAGGGGGCCTCCGTATCGATCTTC. It specifies CSAKRQGASVSIF.